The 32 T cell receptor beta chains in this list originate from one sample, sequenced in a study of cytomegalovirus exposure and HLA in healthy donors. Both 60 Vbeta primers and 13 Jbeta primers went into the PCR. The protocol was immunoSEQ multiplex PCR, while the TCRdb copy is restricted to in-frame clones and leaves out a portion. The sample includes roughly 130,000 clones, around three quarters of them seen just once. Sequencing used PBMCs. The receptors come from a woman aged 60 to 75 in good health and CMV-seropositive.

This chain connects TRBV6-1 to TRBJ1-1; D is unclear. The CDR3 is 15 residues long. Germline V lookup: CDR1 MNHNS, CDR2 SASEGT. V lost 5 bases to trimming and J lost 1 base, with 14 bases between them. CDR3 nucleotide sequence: TGTGCCAGCAGTTCCGGGAAGGCGGGGAACACTGAAGCTTTCTTT. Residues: CASSSGKAGNTEAFF.

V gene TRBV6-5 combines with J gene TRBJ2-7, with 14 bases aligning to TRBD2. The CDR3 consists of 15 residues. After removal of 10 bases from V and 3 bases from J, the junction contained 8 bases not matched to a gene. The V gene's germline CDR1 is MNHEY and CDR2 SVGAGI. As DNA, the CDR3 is TGTGCCACCAGGGACGGGACTAGCGGGGGCTACGAGCAGTACTTC. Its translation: CATRDGTSGGYEQYF.

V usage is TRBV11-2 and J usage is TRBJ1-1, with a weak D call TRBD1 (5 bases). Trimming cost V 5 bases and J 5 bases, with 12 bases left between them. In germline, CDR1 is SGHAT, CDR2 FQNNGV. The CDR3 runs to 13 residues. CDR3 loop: CASSIAGGTEAFF. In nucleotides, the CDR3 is TGTGCCAGCAGCATTGCGGGGGGGACTGAAGCTTTCTTT.

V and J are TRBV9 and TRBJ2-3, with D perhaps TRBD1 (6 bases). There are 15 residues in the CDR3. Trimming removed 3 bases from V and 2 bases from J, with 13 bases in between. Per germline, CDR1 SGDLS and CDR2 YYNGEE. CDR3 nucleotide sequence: TGTGCCAGCAGCGCACAGGGTTATTTCACAGATACGCAGTATTTT. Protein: CASSAQGYFTDTQYF. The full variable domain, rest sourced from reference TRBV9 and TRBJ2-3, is DSGVTQTPKHLITATGQRVTLRCSPRSGDLSVYWYQQSLDQGLQFLIQYYNGEERAKGNILERFSAQQFPDLHSELNLSSLELGDSALYFCASSAQGYFTDTQYFGPGTRLTVL.

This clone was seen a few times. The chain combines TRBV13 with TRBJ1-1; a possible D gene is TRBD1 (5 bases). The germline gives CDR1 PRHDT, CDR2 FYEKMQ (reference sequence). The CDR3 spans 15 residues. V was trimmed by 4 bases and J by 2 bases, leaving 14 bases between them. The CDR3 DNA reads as TGTGCCAGCAGCTCCCCGGGGAGGGGTAACACTGAAGCTTTCTTT. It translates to CASSSPGRGNTEAFF.

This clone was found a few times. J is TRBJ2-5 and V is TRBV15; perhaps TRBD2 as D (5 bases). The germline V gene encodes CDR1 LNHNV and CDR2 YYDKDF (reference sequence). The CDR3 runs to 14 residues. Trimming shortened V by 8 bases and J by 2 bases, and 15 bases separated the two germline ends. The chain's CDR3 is CATCPSGIQETQYF. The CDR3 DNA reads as TGTGCCACCTGCCCAAGCGGTATACAAGAGACCCAGTACTTC.

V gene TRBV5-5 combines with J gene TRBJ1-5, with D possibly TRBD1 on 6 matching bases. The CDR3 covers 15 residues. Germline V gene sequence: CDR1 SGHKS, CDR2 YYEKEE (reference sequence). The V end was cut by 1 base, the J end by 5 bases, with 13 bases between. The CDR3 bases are TGTGCCAGCAGCTTGATCGGGACATTCGATCAGCCCCAGCATTTT. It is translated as CASSLIGTFDQPQHF.

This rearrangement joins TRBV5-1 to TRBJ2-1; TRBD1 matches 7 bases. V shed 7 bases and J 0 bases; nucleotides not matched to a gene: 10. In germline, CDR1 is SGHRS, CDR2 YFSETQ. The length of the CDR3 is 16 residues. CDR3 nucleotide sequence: TGCGCCAGCGAGAGGACAGGAGATTACTCCTACAATGAGCAGTTCTTC. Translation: CASERTGDYSYNEQFF.

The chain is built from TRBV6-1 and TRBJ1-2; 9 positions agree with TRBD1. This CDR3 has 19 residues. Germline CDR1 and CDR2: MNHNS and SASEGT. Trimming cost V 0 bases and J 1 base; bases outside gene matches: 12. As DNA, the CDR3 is TGTGCCAGCAGTGAAGCGCTTCGGGTCGGGACAGGGCGTAACTATGGCTACACCTTC. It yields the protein CASSEALRVGTGRNYGYTF.

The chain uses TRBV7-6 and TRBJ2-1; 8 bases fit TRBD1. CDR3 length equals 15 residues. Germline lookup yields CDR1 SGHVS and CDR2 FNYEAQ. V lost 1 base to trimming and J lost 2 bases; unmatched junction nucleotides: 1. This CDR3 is CASSLGTGPYNEQFF. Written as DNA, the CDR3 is TGTGCCAGCAGCTTAGGGACAGGGCCCTACAATGAGCAGTTCTTC.

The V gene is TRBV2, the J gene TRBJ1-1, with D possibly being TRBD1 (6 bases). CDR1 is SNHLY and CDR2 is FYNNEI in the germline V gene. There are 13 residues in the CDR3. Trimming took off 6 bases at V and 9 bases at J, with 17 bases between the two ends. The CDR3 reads CASRNRERGKAFF. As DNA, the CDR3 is TGTGCCAGCAGAAACAGGGAGAGGGGTAAAGCTTTCTTT.

The CDR3 spells CAIRGQGGNTEAFF. The CDR3 nucleotides read TGTGCCATCAGGGGACAGGGAGGGAACACTGAAGCTTTCTTT. The V and J genes are TRBV10-3 and TRBJ1-1; 9 nucleotides match TRBD1. V gave up 6 bases and J gave up 1 base; unmatched junction bases: 3. This CDR3 spans 14 amino acids. Germline V gene sequence: CDR1 ENHRY, CDR2 SYGVKD.

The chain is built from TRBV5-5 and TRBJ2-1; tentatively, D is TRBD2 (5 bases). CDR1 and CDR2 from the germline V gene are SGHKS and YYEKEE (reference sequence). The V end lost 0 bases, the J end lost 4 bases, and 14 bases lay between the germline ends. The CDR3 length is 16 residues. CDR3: CASSLVGGSGYNEQFF. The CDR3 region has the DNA TGTGCCAGCAGCTTGGTTGGTGGGTCGGGGTACAATGAGCAGTTCTTC. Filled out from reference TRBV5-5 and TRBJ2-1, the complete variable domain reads DAGVTQSPTHLIKTRGQQVTLRCSPISGHKSVSWYQQVLGQGPQFIFQYYEKEERGRGNFPDRFSARQFPNYSSELNVNALLLGDSALYLCASSLVGGSGYNEQFFGPGTRLTVL.

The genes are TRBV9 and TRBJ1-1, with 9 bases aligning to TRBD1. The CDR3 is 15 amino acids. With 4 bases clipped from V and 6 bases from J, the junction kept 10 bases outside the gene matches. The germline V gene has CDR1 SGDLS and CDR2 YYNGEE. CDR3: CASSSRDRDSAEAFF. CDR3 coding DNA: TGTGCCAGCAGCTCCCGGGACAGGGATTCGGCTGAAGCTTTCTTT.

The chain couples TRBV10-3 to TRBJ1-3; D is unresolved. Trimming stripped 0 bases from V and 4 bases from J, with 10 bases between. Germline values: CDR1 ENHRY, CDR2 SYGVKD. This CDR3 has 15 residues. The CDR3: CAISESYPPGNTIYF. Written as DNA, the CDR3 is TGTGCCATCAGTGAGTCGTATCCCCCGGGAAACACCATATATTTT.

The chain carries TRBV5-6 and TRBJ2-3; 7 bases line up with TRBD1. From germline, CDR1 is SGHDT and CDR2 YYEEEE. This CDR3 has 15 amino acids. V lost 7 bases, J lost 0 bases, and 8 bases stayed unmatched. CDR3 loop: CASLFRGYSTDTQYF. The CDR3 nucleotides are TGTGCCAGCCTCTTCAGGGGGTATAGCACAGATACGCAGTATTTT.

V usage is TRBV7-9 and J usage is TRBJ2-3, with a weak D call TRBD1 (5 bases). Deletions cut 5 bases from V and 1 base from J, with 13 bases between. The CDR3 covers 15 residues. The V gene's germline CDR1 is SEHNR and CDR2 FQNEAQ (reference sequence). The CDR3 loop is CASSQDIRGTDTQYF. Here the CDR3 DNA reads TGTGCCAGCAGCCAAGATATCAGGGGCACAGATACGCAGTATTTT. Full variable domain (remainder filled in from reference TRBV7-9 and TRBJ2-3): DTGVSQNPRHKITKRGQNVTFRCDPISEHNRLYWYRQTLGQGPEFLTYFQNEAQLEKSRLLSDRFSAERPKGSFSTLEIQRTEQGDSAMYLCASSQDIRGTDTQYFGPGTRLTVL.

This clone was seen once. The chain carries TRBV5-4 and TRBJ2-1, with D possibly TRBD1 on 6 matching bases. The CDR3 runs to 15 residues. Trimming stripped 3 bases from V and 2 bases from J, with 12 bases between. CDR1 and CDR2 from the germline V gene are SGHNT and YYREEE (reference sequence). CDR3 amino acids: CASSSGAGAYNEQFF. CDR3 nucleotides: TGTGCCAGCAGCTCAGGGGCAGGGGCCTACAATGAGCAGTTCTTC.

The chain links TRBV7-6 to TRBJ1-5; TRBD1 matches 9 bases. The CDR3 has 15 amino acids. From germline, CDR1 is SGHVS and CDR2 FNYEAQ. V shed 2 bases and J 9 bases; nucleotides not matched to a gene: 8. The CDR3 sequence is CASSLQPGQGAPQHF. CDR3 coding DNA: TGTGCCAGCAGCTTACAGCCGGGACAGGGCGCGCCCCAGCATTTT.

CDR3 in DNA: TGTGCCAGCTCGGGACAGGGGTACAATGAGCAGTTCTTC. This gives the protein CASSGQGYNEQFF. The chain couples TRBV18 to TRBJ2-1; 10 nucleotides agree with TRBD1. Germline CDR1 reads KGHSH; CDR2 reads LQKENI. V lost 6 bases to trimming and J lost 4 bases; unmatched junction nucleotides: 0. This CDR3 is built from 13 residues.

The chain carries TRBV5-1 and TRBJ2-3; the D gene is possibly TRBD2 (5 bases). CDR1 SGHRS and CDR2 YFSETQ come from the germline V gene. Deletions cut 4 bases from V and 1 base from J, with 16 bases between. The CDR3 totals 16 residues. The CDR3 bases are TGCGCCAGCAGCCCTGGACTTCGGGCGGGCACAGATACGCAGTATTTT. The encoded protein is CASSPGLRAGTDTQYF. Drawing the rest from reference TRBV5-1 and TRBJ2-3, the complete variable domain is KAGVTQTPRYLIKTRGQQVTLSCSPISGHRSVSWYQQTPGQGLQFLFEYFSETQRNKGNFPGRFSGRQFSNSRSEMNVSTLELGDSALYLCASSPGLRAGTDTQYFGPGTRLTVL.

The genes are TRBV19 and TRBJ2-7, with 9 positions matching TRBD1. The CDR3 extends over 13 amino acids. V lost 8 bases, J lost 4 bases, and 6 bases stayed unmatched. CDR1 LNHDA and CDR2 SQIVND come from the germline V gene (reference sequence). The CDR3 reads CASGQGLLYEQYF. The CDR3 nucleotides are TGTGCCAGTGGACAGGGGTTGTTGTACGAGCAGTACTTC. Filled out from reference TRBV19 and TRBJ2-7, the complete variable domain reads DGGITQSPKYLFRKEGQNVTLSCEQNLNHDAMYWYRQDPGQGLRLIYYSQIVNDFQKGDIAEGYSVSREKKESFPLTVTSAQKNPTAFYLCASGQGLLYEQYFGPGTRLTVT.

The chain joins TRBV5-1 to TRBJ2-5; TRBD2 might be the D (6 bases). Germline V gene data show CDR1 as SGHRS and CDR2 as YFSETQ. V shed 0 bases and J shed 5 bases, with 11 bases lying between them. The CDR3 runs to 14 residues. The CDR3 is CASSLERGGETQYF. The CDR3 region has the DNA TGCGCCAGCAGCTTGGAGAGGGGAGGTGAGACCCAGTACTTC.

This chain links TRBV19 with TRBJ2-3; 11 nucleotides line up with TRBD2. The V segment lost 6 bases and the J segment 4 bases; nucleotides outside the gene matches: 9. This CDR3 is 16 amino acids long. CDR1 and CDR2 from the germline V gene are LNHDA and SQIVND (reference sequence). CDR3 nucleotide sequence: TGTGCCAGTAGCCTAAGGAGACTAGCGGGGTCAGATACGCAGTATTTT. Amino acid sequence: CASSLRRLAGSDTQYF.

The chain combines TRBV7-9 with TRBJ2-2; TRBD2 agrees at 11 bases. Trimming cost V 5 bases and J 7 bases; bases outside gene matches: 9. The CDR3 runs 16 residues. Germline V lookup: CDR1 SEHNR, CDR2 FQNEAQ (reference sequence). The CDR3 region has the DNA TGTGCCAGCAGCCCCTCGGGACTAGCGGTTCTCGGGGAGCTGTTTTTT. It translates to CASSPSGLAVLGELFF.

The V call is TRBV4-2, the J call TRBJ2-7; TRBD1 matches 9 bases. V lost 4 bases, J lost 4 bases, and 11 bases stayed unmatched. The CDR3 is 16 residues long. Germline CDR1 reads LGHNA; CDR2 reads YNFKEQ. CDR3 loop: CASSRAGTGMGYEQYF. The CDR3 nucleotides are TGTGCCAGCAGCCGGGCCGGGACAGGGATGGGGTACGAGCAGTACTTC.

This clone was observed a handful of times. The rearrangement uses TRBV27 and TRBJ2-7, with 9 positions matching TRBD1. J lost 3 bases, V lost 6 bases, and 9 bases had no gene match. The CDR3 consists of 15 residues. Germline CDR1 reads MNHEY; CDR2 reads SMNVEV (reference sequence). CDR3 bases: TGTGCCAGCAGCTCGACCGGGACAGGGATCTACGAGCAGTACTTC. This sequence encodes CASSSTGTGIYEQYF.

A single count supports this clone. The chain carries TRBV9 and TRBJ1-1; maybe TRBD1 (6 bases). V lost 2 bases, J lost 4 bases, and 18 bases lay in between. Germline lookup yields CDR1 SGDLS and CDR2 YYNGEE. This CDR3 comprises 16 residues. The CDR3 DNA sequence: TGTGCCAGCAGCGTGGAGACTGGGGGCGCGAGCACTGAAGCTTTCTTT. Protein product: CASSVETGGASTEAFF.

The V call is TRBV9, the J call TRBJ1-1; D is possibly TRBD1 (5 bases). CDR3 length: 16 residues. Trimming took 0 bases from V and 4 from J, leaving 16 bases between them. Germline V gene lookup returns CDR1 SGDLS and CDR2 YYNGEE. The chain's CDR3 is CASSVAAGQEFTEAFF. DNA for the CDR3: TGTGCCAGCAGCGTAGCGGCAGGACAAGAATTCACTGAAGCTTTCTTT.

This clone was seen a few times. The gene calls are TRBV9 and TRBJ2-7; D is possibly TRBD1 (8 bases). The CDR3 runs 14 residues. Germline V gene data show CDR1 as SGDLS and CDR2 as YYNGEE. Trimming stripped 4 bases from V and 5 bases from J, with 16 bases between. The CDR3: CASSPWTGRDEQYF. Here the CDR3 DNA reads TGTGCCAGCAGCCCCTGGACAGGGAGGGACGAGCAGTACTTC.

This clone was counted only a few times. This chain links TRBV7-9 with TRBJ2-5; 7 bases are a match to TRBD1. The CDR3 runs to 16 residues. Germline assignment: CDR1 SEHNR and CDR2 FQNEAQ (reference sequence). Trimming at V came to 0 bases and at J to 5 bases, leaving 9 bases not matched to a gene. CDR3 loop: CASSLATGELPETQYF. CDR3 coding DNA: TGTGCCAGCAGCTTAGCTACAGGGGAATTGCCTGAGACCCAGTACTTC.

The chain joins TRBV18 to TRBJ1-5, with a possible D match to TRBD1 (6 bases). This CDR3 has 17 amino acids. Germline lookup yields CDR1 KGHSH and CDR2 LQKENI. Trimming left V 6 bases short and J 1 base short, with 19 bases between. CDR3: CASSPNSQGQSNQPQHF. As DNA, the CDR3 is TGTGCCAGCTCTCCCAACTCCCAGGGGCAAAGCAATCAGCCCCAGCATTTT.